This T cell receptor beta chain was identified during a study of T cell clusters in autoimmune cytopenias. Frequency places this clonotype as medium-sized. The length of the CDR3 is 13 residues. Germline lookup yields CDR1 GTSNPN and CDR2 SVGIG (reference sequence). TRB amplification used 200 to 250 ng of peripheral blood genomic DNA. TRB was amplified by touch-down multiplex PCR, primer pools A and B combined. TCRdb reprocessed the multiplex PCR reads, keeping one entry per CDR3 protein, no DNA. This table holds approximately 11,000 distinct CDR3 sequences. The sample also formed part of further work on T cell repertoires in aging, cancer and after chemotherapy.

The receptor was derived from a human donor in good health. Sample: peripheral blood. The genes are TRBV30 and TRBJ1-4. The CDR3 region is CAWSARLNEKLFF.